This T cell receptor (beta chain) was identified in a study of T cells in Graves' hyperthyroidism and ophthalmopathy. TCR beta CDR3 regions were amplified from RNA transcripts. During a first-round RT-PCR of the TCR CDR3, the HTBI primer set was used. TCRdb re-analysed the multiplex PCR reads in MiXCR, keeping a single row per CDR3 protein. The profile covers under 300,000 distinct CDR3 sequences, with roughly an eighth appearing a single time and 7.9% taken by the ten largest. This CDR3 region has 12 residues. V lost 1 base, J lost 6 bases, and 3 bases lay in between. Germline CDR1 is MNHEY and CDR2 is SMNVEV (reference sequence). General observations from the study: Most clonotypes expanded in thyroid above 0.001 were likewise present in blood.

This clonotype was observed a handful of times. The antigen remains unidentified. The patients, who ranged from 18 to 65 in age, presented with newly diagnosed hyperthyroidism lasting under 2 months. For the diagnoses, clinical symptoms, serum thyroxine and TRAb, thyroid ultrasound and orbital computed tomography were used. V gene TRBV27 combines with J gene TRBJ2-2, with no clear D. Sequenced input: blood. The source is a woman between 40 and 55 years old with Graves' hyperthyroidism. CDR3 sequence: CASSLYSGELFF. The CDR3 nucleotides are TGTGCCAGCAGTTTATATTCCGGGGAGCTGTTTTTT.